This T cell receptor beta chain was captured by sequencing in a study of T-cell reconstitution after alpha-beta-depleted transplantation in children. TCRbeta library preparation incorporated unique molecular identifiers. TCRdb called the PCR reads again in MiXCR, with one record for every CDR3 protein. The repertoire has about 230,000 distinct CDR3 sequences, around 11% of them found once; the top ten carry over 2.5%. The CDR3 has 13 amino acids. The V gene's germline CDR1 is SGHDT and CDR2 YYEEEE. Trimming removed 4 bases from V and 8 bases from J; junction bases left unmatched: 5. The rearrangement uses TRBV5-6 and TRBJ2-1; 8 positions agree with TRBD2. The sample was PBMCs from the stem cell graft donor, taken from the stem cell graft. The source of this sequence is a human donor who donated a stem cell graft to a child with acute lymphoblastic leukemia. For the CDR3, the DNA is TGTGCCAGCAGCGTCGGGAGGGGGTATGAGCAGTTCTTC. It codes for CASSVGRGYEQFF.